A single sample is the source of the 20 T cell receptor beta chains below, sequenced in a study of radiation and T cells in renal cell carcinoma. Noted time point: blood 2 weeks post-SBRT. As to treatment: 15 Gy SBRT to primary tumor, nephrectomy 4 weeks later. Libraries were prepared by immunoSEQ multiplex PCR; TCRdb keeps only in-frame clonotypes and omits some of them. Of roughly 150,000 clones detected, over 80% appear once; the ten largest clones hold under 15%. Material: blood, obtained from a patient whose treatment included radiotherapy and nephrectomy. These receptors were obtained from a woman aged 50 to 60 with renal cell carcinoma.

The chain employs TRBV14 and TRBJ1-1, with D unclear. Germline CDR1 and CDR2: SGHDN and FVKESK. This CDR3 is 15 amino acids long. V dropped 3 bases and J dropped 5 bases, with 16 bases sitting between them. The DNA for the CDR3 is TGTGCCAGCAGCCACCAAGAGCCCCCTGTAACTGAAGCTTTCTTT. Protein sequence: CASSHQEPPVTEAFF.

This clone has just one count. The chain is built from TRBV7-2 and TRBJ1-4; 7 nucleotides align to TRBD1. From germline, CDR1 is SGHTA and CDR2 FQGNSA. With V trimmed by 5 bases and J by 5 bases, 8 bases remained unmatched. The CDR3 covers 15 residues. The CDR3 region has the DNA TGTGCCAGCAGCACTCACAGGGGAATGAATGAAAAACTGTTTTTT. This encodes CASSTHRGMNEKLFF.

The CDR3: CASSQKLAGGANTGELFF. CDR3 bases: TGCGCCAGCAGCCAGAAATTAGCGGGGGGCGCGAACACCGGGGAGCTGTTTTTT. The chain couples TRBV4-3 to TRBJ2-2; 10 bases agree with TRBD2. V was pared by 3 bases and J by 0 bases, with 7 bases of the junction left unmatched. Germline CDR1 reads LGHNA; CDR2 reads YSLEER. There are 18 residues in the CDR3.

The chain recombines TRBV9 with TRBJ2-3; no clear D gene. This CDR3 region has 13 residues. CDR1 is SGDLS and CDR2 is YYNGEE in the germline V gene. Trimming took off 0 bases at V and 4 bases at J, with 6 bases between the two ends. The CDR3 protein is CASSVEEADTQYF. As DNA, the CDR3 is TGTGCCAGCAGCGTAGAAGAGGCAGATACGCAGTATTTT.

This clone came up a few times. CDR3 sequence: CASSHGDLGGELFF. The CDR3 coding sequence is TGCGCCAGCAGCCATGGGGATCTCGGGGGGGAGCTGTTTTTT. The V gene is TRBV4-1, the J gene TRBJ2-2; D unclear. V was cut by 3 bases and J by 8 bases, with 13 bases left in between. The CDR3 is made up of 14 amino acids. Germline V gene sequence: CDR1 MGHRA, CDR2 YSYEKL.

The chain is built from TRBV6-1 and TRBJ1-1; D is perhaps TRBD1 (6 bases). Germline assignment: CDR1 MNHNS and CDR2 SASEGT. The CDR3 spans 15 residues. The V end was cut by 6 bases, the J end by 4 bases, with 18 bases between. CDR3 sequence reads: CASSQPAGEGTEAFF. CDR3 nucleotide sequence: TGTGCCAGCAGCCAACCCGCAGGGGAGGGCACTGAAGCTTTCTTT.

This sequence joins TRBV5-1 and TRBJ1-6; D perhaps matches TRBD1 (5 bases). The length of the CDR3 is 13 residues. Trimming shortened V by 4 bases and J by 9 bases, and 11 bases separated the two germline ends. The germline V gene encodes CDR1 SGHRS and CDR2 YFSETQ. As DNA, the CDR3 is TGCGCCAGCAGCCCGGGGCATCGTTCACCCCTCCACTTT. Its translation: CASSPGHRSPLHF.

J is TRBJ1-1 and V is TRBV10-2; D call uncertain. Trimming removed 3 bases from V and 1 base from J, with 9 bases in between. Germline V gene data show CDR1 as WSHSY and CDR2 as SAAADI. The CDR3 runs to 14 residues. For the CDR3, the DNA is TGCGCCAGCAGTGACTACGGACCGAACACTGAAGCTTTCTTT. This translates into CASSDYGPNTEAFF.

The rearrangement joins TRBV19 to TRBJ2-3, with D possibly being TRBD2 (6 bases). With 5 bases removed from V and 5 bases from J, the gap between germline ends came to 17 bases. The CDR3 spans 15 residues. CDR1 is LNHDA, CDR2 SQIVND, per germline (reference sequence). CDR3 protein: CASSFQSGVLDTQYF. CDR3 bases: TGTGCCAGTAGTTTTCAGTCGGGGGTCTTAGATACGCAGTATTTT.

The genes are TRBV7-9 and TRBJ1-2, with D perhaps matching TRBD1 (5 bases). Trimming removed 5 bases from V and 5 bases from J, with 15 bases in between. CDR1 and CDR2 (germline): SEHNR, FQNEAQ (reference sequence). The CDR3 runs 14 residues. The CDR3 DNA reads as TGTGCCAGCAGCACGGGGGGACTTTCTTATGGCTACACCTTC. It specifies CASSTGGLSYGYTF.

CDR3 bases: TGTGCCAGCAGCCCAAGACCAGTCTTCACAGATACGCAGTATTTT. Amino acid sequence: CASSPRPVFTDTQYF. The chain uses TRBV9 and TRBJ2-3, with D hard to call. The CDR3 spans 15 residues. With 4 bases removed from V and 2 bases from J, the gap between germline ends came to 14 bases. Germline loops: CDR1 SGDLS, CDR2 YYNGEE.

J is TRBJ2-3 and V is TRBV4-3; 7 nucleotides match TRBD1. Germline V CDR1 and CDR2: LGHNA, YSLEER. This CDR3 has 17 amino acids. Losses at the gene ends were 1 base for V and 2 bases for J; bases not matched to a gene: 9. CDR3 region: CASSQGTGVTNTDTQYF. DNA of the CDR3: TGCGCCAGCAGCCAAGGAACAGGGGTAACCAACACAGATACGCAGTATTTT.

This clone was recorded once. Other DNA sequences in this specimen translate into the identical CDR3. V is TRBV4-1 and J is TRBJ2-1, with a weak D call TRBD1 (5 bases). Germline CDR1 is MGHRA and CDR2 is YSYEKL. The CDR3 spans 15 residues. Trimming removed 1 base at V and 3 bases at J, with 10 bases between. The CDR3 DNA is TGCGCCAGCAGCCAAGCCCACCAGGGCTACAATGAGCAGTTCTTC. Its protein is CASSQAHQGYNEQFF.

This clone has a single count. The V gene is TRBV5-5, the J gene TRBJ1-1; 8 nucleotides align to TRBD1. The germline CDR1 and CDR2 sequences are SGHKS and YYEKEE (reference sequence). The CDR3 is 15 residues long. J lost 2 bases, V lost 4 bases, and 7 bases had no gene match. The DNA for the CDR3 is TGTGCCAGCAGCAGGACAGGGCCCCTTAACACTGAAGCTTTCTTT. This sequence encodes CASSRTGPLNTEAFF.

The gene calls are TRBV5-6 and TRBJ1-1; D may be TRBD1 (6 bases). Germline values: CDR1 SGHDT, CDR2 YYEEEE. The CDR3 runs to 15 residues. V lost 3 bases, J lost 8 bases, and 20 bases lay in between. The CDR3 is CASSSLGAGRGEAFF. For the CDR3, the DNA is TGTGCCAGCAGCTCACTTGGGGCGGGAAGGGGGGAAGCTTTCTTT.

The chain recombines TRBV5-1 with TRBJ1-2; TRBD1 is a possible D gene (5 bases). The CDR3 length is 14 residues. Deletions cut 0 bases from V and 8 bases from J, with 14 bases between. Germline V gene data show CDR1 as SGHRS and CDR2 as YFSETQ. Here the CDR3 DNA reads TGCGCCAGCAGCTTGGCCCGGCAGGGTAGCGGCTACACCTTC. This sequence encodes CASSLARQGSGYTF. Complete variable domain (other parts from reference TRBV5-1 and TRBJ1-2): KAGVTQTPRYLIKTRGQQVTLSCSPISGHRSVSWYQQTPGQGLQFLFEYFSETQRNKGNFPGRFSGRQFSNSRSEMNVSTLELGDSALYLCASSLARQGSGYTFGSGTRLTVV.

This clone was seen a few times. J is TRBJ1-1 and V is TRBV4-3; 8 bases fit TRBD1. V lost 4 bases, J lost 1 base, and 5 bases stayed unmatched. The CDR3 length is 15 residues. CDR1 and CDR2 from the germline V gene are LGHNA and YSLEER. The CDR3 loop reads CASSLAGGTNTEAFF. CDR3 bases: TGCGCCAGCAGCCTTGCAGGGGGCACGAACACTGAAGCTTTCTTT.

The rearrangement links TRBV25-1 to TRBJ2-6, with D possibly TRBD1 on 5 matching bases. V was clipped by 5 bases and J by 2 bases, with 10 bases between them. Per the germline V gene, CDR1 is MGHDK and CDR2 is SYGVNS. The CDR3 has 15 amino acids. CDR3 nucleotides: TGTGCCAGCAGTCTTCAGGGAACTGGGGCCAACGTCCTGACTTTC. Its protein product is CASSLQGTGANVLTF.

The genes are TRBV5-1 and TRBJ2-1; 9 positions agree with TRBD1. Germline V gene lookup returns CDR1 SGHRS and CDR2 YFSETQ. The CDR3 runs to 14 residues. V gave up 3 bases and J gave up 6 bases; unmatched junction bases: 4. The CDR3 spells CASSSDRGSNEQFF. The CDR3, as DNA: TGCGCCAGCAGCTCGGACAGGGGATCCAATGAGCAGTTCTTC. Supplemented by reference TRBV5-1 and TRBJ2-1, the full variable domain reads KAGVTQTPRYLIKTRGQQVTLSCSPISGHRSVSWYQQTPGQGLQFLFEYFSETQRNKGNFPGRFSGRQFSNSRSEMNVSTLELGDSALYLCASSSDRGSNEQFFGPGTRLTVL.

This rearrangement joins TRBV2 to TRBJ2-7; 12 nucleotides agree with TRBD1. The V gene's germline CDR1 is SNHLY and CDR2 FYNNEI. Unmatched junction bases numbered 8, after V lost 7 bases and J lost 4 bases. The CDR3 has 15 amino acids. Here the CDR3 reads CASIPPGQGAYEQYF. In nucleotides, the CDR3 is TGTGCCAGCATCCCCCCGGGACAGGGGGCATACGAGCAGTACTTC. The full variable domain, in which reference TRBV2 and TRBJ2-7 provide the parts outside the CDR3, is EPEVTQTPSHQVTQMGQEVILRCVPISNHLYFYWYRQILGQKVEFLVSFYNNEISEKSEIFDDQFSVERPDGSNFTLKIRSTKLEDSAMYFCASIPPGQGAYEQYFGPGTRLTVT.